Each of the 15 T cell receptor beta chains below was sequenced from the same sample in a study of cytomegalovirus exposure and HLA in healthy donors. PCR employed 60 Vbeta and 13 Jbeta primers. Produced via immunoSEQ multiplex PCR; TCRdb's table is partial and in-frame only. The table shows approximately 110,000 clones, with approximately 70% occurring only once. The sample taken for sequencing was PBMCs. The receptors here all came from a man aged 25 to 40 in good health and CMV-seropositive.

This clone is a singleton in its sample. The chain uses TRBV19 and TRBJ2-3, with 8 bases identical to TRBD1. The CDR3 consists of 15 residues. Germline CDR1 is LNHDA and CDR2 is SQIVND (reference sequence). The V gene end was trimmed by 5 bases and the J gene end by 4 bases; junction bases not matched to a gene: 8. CDR3 in amino acids: CASSQGQGVPDTQYF. As DNA, the CDR3 is TGTGCCAGTAGTCAAGGACAGGGAGTACCAGATACGCAGTATTTT. The whole variable domain, remainder taken from reference TRBV19 and TRBJ2-3, is DGGITQSPKYLFRKEGQNVTLSCEQNLNHDAMYWYRQDPGQGLRLIYYSQIVNDFQKGDIAEGYSVSREKKESFPLTVTSAQKNPTAFYLCASSQGQGVPDTQYFGPGTRLTVL.

This chain uses TRBV2 with TRBJ1-1; 8 nucleotides match TRBD1. The CDR3 is made up of 13 amino acids. V shed 7 bases and J 1 base; nucleotides not matched to a gene: 2. Germline CDR1 and CDR2: SNHLY and FYNNEI. CDR3 sequence: CASTGGENTEAFF. The CDR3 DNA is TGTGCCAGCACAGGGGGCGAGAACACTGAAGCTTTCTTT.

This clone has more than one count but fewer than ten. The chain recombines TRBV2 with TRBJ1-1, with D hard to call. This CDR3 comprises 13 residues. V was pared by 1 base and J by 7 bases, with 10 bases between. From germline, CDR1 is SNHLY and CDR2 FYNNEI. The CDR3 spells CASSEDSPGEAFF. Written as DNA, the CDR3 is TGTGCCAGCAGTGAAGACTCCCCCGGTGAAGCTTTCTTT.

The sample holds a few counts of this clone. This chain uses TRBV5-5 with TRBJ2-7; D is perhaps TRBD1 (6 bases). Germline V gene data show CDR1 as SGHKS and CDR2 as YYEKEE (reference sequence). V shed 0 bases and J shed 7 bases, with 14 bases lying between them. The CDR3 is made up of 14 amino acids. In DNA form, the CDR3 reads TGTGCCAGCAGCTTGGTAGGGGGTTGGCGTGAGCAGTACTTC. Its translation is CASSLVGGWREQYF.

This clone was observed once. The rearrangement links TRBV11-3 to TRBJ2-1, with a possible D match to TRBD1 (5 bases). This CDR3 comprises 15 residues. Germline loops: CDR1 SGHNT, CDR2 YENEEA. V lost 1 base and J lost 7, with 14 bases in between. The CDR3 is CASSLGGRPGNEQFF. The CDR3 DNA follows: TGTGCCAGCAGCTTAGGGGGCAGACCTGGGAATGAGCAGTTCTTC.

The V call is TRBV6-1, the J call TRBJ2-7; 8 nucleotides match TRBD2. The CDR3 contains 10 residues. Looked up from germline, CDR1 is MNHNS and CDR2 is SASEGT. The CDR3 nucleotides read TGTGCCAGCAGTGAACCGGGACTAGTCGTC. It specifies CASSEPGLVV.

V is TRBV11-1 and J is TRBJ2-5, with 11 bases fitting TRBD2. CDR3 length: 15 residues. Germline V gene data show CDR1 as SGHAT and CDR2 as FQDESV (reference sequence). V gave up 0 bases and J gave up 5 bases; unmatched junction bases: 2. The CDR3 here is CASSLASGRGETQYF. The CDR3 DNA follows: TGTGCCAGCAGCTTAGCTAGCGGGAGGGGTGAGACCCAGTACTTC.

The chain carries TRBV7-3 and TRBJ1-1, with D maybe TRBD1 (6 bases). The CDR3 runs to 14 residues. CDR1 SGHTA and CDR2 FQGTGA come from the germline V gene. The V and J ends lost 5 bases and 6 bases respectively, with 16 bases between them. The CDR3 DNA is TGTGCCAGCAGCCCGGACAGAGGTCGCCCTGAAGCTTTCTTT. Encoded protein: CASSPDRGRPEAFF.

The chain has TRBV6-1 and TRBJ2-4; 8 bases are shared with TRBD1. Germline CDR1 reads MNHNS; CDR2 reads SASEGT. The CDR3 extends over 14 amino acids. Trimming at V came to 7 bases and at J to 2 bases, leaving 4 bases not matched to a gene. This CDR3 reads CASTRQGTKNIQYF. The DNA for the CDR3 is TGTGCCAGCACCCGACAGGGGACCAAAAACATTCAGTACTTC.

The count of this clone is one. This chain connects TRBV19 to TRBJ1-4; perhaps TRBD1 as D (6 bases). In germline, CDR1 is LNHDA, CDR2 SQIVND (reference sequence). The CDR3 spans 14 residues. The V gene lost 11 bases and the J gene lost 0 bases, with 13 bases spanning the gap. The CDR3: CASKKGATNEKLFF. The CDR3 bases are TGTGCCTCCAAGAAGGGGGCAACTAATGAAAAACTGTTTTTT.

V usage is TRBV11-2 and J usage is TRBJ1-1, with 7 bases aligning to TRBD1. The CDR3 loop spans 15 amino acids. The ends lost 4 bases at V and 3 bases at J; junction bases unmatched: 8. The germline V gene encodes CDR1 SGHAT and CDR2 FQNNGV. The CDR3 region has the DNA TGTGCCAGCAGCTCGGGGGCAGGGGGGTACACTGAAGCTTTCTTT. It is translated as CASSSGAGGYTEAFF.

The chain uses TRBV4-2 and TRBJ2-3; 15 bases are shared with TRBD2. V dropped 4 bases and J dropped 6; count of bases not matched to a gene: 8. This CDR3 contains 17 residues. CDR1 LGHNA and CDR2 YNFKEQ come from the germline V gene. The CDR3 bases are TGTGCCAGCAGCCCCCCGGGACTAGCGGGGGGCGGCGATACGCAGTATTTT. Protein sequence: CASSPPGLAGGGDTQYF.

The CDR3 nucleotides are TGTGCCAGCGTCCCGGGGGGTCGGTATGGCTACACCTTC. It yields the protein CASVPGGRYGYTF. This sequence joins TRBV6-6 and TRBJ1-2, with D maybe TRBD1 (5 bases). The CDR3 sequence is 13 residues long. V lost 8 bases, J lost 5 bases, and 15 bases lay in between. Germline V CDR1 and CDR2: MNHNY, SVGAGI (reference sequence).

The genes are TRBV5-5 and TRBJ2-1; the D gene is possibly TRBD1 (6 bases). The CDR3 length is 12 residues. Germline V gene lookup returns CDR1 SGHKS and CDR2 YYEKEE (reference sequence). With 4 bases removed from V and 13 bases from J, the gap between germline ends came to 15 bases. CDR3 sequence reads: CASSPWTENQFF. The DNA of the CDR3 is TGTGCCAGCAGCCCGTGGACAGAAAACCAGTTCTTC.

This chain uses TRBV18 with TRBJ2-5; 12 nucleotides align to TRBD1. Germline CDR1 is KGHSH and CDR2 is LQKENI. The CDR3 totals 15 residues. J gave up 5 bases and V 5 bases, and 6 bases lay outside the gene matches. The CDR3 loop reads CASSSGTGGMETQYF. DNA of the CDR3: TGTGCCAGCTCATCAGGGACAGGGGGCATGGAGACCCAGTACTTC.